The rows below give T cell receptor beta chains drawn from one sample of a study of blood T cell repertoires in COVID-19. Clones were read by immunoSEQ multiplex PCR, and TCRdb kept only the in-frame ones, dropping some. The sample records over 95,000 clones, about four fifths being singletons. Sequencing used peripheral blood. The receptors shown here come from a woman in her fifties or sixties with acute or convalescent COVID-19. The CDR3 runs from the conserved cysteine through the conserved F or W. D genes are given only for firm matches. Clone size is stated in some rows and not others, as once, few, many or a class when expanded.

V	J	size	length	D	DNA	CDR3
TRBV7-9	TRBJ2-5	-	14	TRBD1	TGTGCCAGCAGCCCGACAGGGGGCTGGGAGACCCAGTACTTC	CASSPTGGWETQYF
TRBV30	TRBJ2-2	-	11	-	TGTGCCTGGAGTGTACAAGGGGAGCTGTTTTTT	CAWSVQGELFF
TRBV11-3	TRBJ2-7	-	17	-	TGTGCCAGCAGCTCCTCCCGAGGGGGGGGTTCCTCCTACGAGCAGTACTTC	CASSSSRGGGSSYEQYF
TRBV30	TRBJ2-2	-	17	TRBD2	TGTGCCTGGAGAGGTGGAGCGGGGGGGCTCGACACCGGGGAGCTGTTTTTT	CAWRGGAGGLDTGELFF
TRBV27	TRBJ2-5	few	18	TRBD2	TGTGCCAGCAGTTTATCGAGACTAGCGGGGGGCAGGGAGGAGACCCAGTACTTC	CASSLSRLAGGREETQYF
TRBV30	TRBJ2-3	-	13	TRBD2	TGTGCCTGGAGGGTCGGGGGGGCACATACGCAGTATTTT	CAWRVGGAHTQYF
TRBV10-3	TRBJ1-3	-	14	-	TGTGCCATCAGTGGAACAGGCTCTGGAAACACCATATATTTT	CAISGTGSGNTIYF
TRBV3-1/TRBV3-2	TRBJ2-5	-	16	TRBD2	TGTGCCAGCAGCCAAGGCCTAGCGGGGGGGCAAGAGACCCAGTACTTC	CASSQGLAGGQETQYF
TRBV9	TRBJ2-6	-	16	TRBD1	TGTGCCAGCAGCGAGGACAGGTCTTATGGGGCCAACGTCCTGACTTTC	CASSEDRSYGANVLTF
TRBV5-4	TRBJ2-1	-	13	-	TGTGCCAGCAGCTTGGGGCTAGCTCGTGAGCAGTTCTTC	CASSLGLAREQFF
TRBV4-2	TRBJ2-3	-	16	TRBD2	TGTGCCAGCAGCCCGTTAGCGGGGGGCAGTTCAGATACGCAGTATTTT	CASSPLAGGSSDTQYF
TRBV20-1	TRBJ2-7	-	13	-	TGCAGTGCTAGTTGGCGGGGTTCCTACGAGCAGTACTTC	CSASWRGSYEQYF
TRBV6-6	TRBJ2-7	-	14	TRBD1	TGTGCCAGCAGCTCCGGACAGGGGGCCAACGAGCAGTACTTC	CASSSGQGANEQYF
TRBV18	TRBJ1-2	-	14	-	TGTGCCAGCTCTCTGACAGAAACTAACTATGGCTACACCTTC	CASSLTETNYGYTF
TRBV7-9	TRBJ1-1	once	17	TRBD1	TGTGCCAGCAGCTACCTCGGGACAGTCGGAGGGAACACTGAAGCTTTCTTT	CASSYLGTVGGNTEAFF
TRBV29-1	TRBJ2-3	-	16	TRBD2	TGCAGCGTCCCCGGTGTAGCGGGGGGATTTGAAGATACGCAGTATTTT	CSVPGVAGGFEDTQYF